This is a list of T cell receptor beta chains from one sample in a study of vaccination and CD4 T cells after COVID-19. Via MiXCR, TCRdb re-called the PCR reads, giving one row per CDR3 protein. Of about 25,000 distinct CDR3 sequences in the sample, 35% to 55% were seen once. These receptors are not linked to any known antigen. Input material: CD4+ T cells from blood, cultured in vitro. These TCRs come from a human donor who had recovered from COVID-19. CDR3s include the opening cysteine and the closing phenylalanine or tryptophan. The order of the fields is J gene, D gene, V gene, clone size, CDR3 protein, CDR3 DNA. D genes are given only for firm matches. Where a row states a size, it is once, few, many or the class of an expanded clone; other rows omit it.

TRBJ1-5	TRBD1	TRBV20-1	-	CSARPGQGEGSNQPQHF	TGCAGTGCTAGGCCGGGACAGGGGGAAGGAAGCAATCAGCCCCAGCATTTT
TRBJ2-3	TRBD2	TRBV20-1	few	CSAPRWTSAYTDTQYF	TGCAGTGCTCCCCGGTGGACTAGCGCCTACACAGATACGCAGTATTTT
TRBJ2-7	-	TRBV6-5	few	CASSYSGGTYEQYF	TGTGCCAGCAGTTACTCGGGAGGAACCTACGAGCAGTACTTC
TRBJ2-1	TRBD2	TRBV4-3	-	CASSQDLAGGGNEQFF	TGCGCCAGCAGCCAAGATTTGGCGGGAGGGGGGAATGAGCAGTTCTTC
TRBJ2-3	TRBD2	TRBV19	-	CASSFSGSTDTQYF	TGTGCCAGTAGTTTTAGCGGGAGCACAGATACGCAGTATTTT
TRBJ2-6	-	TRBV7-9	-	CASSLYRGSGANVLTF	TGTGCCAGCAGCTTATATAGGGGCTCTGGGGCCAACGTCCTGACTTTC
TRBJ2-7	TRBD1	TRBV20-1	few	CSAKGTGVGEQYF	TGCAGTGCCAAAGGGACAGGGGTCGGCGAGCAGTACTTC
TRBJ2-7	TRBD2	TRBV27	few	CASSTGVLAGAEQYF	TGTGCCAGCAGTACGGGAGTGCTAGCGGGAGCCGAGCAGTACTTC
TRBJ1-2	TRBD1	TRBV6-5	-	CASSYSSGTGNLYGYTF	TGTGCCAGCAGTTACTCTTCCGGGACAGGGAATCTCTATGGCTACACCTTC
TRBJ1-2	-	TRBV7-2	-	CASSLASGRGGYTF	TGTGCCAGCAGCTTAGCGTCAGGGAGGGGTGGCTACACCTTC
TRBJ1-1	TRBD1	TRBV6-1	few	CASDRGSGTEAFF	TGTGCCAGCGACAGGGGATCGGGCACTGAAGCTTTCTTT
TRBJ2-7	-	TRBV25-1	-	CASSGTLQGPGYEQYF	TGTGCCAGCAGTGGAACCCTACAGGGCCCGGGCTACGAGCAGTACTTC
TRBJ1-5	-	TRBV5-1	-	CASSLVGGMRNQPQHF	TGCGCCAGCAGCTTGGTAGGAGGGATGAGGAATCAGCCCCAGCATTTT
TRBJ1-5	-	TRBV6-2/TRBV6-3	few	CASSVSAYQPQHF	TGTGCCAGCAGCGTCAGTGCGTATCAGCCCCAGCATTTT
TRBJ2-7	-	TRBV20-1	-	CSARDGSPEQYF	TGCAGTGCTAGAGACGGGAGCCCCGAGCAGTACTTC
TRBJ1-5	-	TRBV7-9	-	CASSSQEGGNQPQHF	TGTGCCAGCAGCTCACAGGAAGGTGGCAATCAGCCCCAGCATTTT
TRBJ2-1	TRBD2	TRBV28	few	CASSLFTSGGYNEQFF	TGTGCCAGCAGTTTATTCACTAGCGGGGGGTACAATGAGCAGTTCTTC
TRBJ1-1	TRBD1	TRBV20-1	few	CSAFGWQGGGTEAFF	TGCAGTGCCTTTGGCTGGCAGGGGGGGGGAACTGAAGCTTTCTTT
TRBJ1-2	-	TRBV24-1	few	CATSDPGQPGYTF	TGTGCCACCAGTGATCCCGGACAGCCTGGCTACACCTTC
TRBJ2-1	-	TRBV20-1	-	CSAASDRSYNEQFF	TGCAGTGCTGCTTCTGACCGCTCCTACAATGAGCAGTTCTTC
TRBJ1-1	TRBD1	TRBV20-1	once	CSAEDRWNTEAFF	TGCAGTGCTGAGGACAGGTGGAACACTGAAGCTTTCTTT
TRBJ2-7	-	TRBV20-1	few	CSARGEGGLYEQYF	TGCAGTGCTAGAGGGGAGGGGGGGCTCTACGAGCAGTACTTC
TRBJ1-1	TRBD1	TRBV29-1	-	CSVGDRGMNTEAFF	TGCAGCGTTGGGGACAGGGGGATGAACACTGAAGCTTTCTTT
TRBJ2-7	TRBD2	TRBV6-1	-	CASSPSGSSYEQYF	TGTGCCAGCAGTCCTAGCGGGAGCTCCTACGAGCAGTACTTC